This TCR beta chain was obtained from a study of cytomegalovirus exposure and HLA in healthy donors. The CDR3 extends over 13 amino acids. Germline V CDR1 and CDR2: MRHNA, SNTAGT. V was clipped by 2 bases and J by 6 bases; unmatched bases: 2. At the time of sampling, donors were nominally healthy, though unrecorded immune exposures were likely. 60 Vbeta and 13 Jbeta primers were used in PCR. Profiled with immunoSEQ multiplex PCR; TCRdb holds only in-frame clones, not every one. Of about 130,000 clones in the sample, 74% were seen once. The chain is built from TRBV6-4 and TRBJ2-3; the match to TRBD1 covers 7 bases. The TCR sequence derives from a woman aged 45-65 years in good health and CMV-seropositive. Sequencing was performed on PBMCs. The CDR3 protein is CASSDETGDTQYF. CDR3 sequence (DNA): TGTGCCAGCAGTGACGAGACAGGGGATACGCAGTATTTT.